This TCR beta chain was documented in a study of post-analysis software for immune sequencing data. cDNA libraries for TCR beta contained unique molecular identifiers. TCRdb called the PCR reads again in MiXCR, with one record for every CDR3 protein. The profile shows fewer than 850,000 distinct CDR3 sequences, roughly 30% of them singletons. The sample holds a few counts of this clonotype. The sequencing sample was made of blood. This sequence was found in a girl under 18 with multiple sclerosis.

CDR3 amino acids: CASTRQPHGYTF. The CDR3, as DNA: TGTGCCAGCACCCGACAGCCTCATGGCTACACCTTC. The gene calls are TRBV27 and TRBJ1-2, with D perhaps TRBD1 (5 bases). The CDR3 contains 12 residues. V dropped 7 bases and J dropped 6 bases, with 12 bases sitting between them. Germline-derived CDR1 and CDR2 are MNHEY and SMNVEV (reference sequence).